These 17 T cell receptor beta chains were sequenced from one sample in a study of T cells in localized non-small cell lung cancer. Only in-frame clones appear in the TCRdb table, and some are missing; sequencing was by immunoSEQ multiplex PCR. This sample has 25,000 to 35,000 clones, with roughly 80% found just once. The sample here was peripheral blood mononuclear cells, taken before any cancer treatment. The source of these receptors is a man aged 40 to 70 with stage III lung adenocarcinoma.

This clone was counted between two and nine times. This sequence joins TRBV27 and TRBJ1-5, with a weak D call TRBD1 (5 bases). The length of the CDR3 is 14 residues. Trimming pared 2 bases from V and 7 bases from J, leaving 12 bases between. Germline CDR1 and CDR2: MNHEY and SMNVEV (reference sequence). The CDR3 loop is CASSLRIGDQPQHF. The CDR3 DNA is TGTGCCAGCAGTTTACGGATAGGGGACCAGCCCCAGCATTTT.

The V gene is TRBV2, the J gene TRBJ2-5; TRBD1 aligns across 8 bases. The J segment lost 3 bases and the V segment lost 5 bases, leaving 5 bases of the junction unmatched. This CDR3 is built from 14 residues. CDR1 SNHLY and CDR2 FYNNEI come from the germline V gene. For the CDR3, the DNA is TGTGCCAGCAGTATGAGACAGGGGAAAGAGACCCAGTACTTC. This codes for CASSMRQGKETQYF.

The chain employs TRBV2 and TRBJ1-2; unclear D gene. Trimming took 3 bases from V and 2 from J, leaving 10 bases between them. The germline V gene encodes CDR1 SNHLY and CDR2 FYNNEI. This CDR3 region has 14 residues. CDR3 nucleotides: TGTGCCAGCAGTGACCCTCACCTAAACTATGGCTACACCTTC. Protein sequence: CASSDPHLNYGYTF.

The V call is TRBV19, the J call TRBJ2-1; weak D call: TRBD2 (6 bases). The CDR3 length is 16 residues. Germline CDR1 is LNHDA and CDR2 is SQIVND (reference sequence). V lost 5 bases, J lost 3 bases, and 17 bases lay in between. The CDR3 here is CASSRSRGAGYNEQFF. The CDR3 nucleotides are TGTGCCAGTAGTCGGAGTCGCGGGGCGGGCTACAATGAGCAGTTCTTC. Full variable domain (outside the CDR3, taken from reference TRBV19 and TRBJ2-1): DGGITQSPKYLFRKEGQNVTLSCEQNLNHDAMYWYRQDPGQGLRLIYYSQIVNDFQKGDIAEGYSVSREKKESFPLTVTSAQKNPTAFYLCASSRSRGAGYNEQFFGPGTRLTVL.

The chain combines TRBV11-3 with TRBJ1-1; D remains ambiguous. V dropped 3 bases and J dropped 3 bases, with 8 bases sitting between them. Germline lookup yields CDR1 SGHNT and CDR2 YENEEA. The CDR3 loop spans 13 amino acids. This CDR3 reads CASSFSVDTEAFF. CDR3 sequence (DNA): TGTGCCAGCAGCTTCTCAGTTGACACTGAAGCTTTCTTT.

The chain recombines TRBV10-3 with TRBJ2-5, with a possible D match to TRBD1 (5 bases). Trimming pared 5 bases from V and 1 base from J, leaving 14 bases between. In germline, CDR1 is ENHRY, CDR2 SYGVKD. The CDR3 loop spans 15 amino acids. CDR3: CAISSPQGSQETQYF. For the CDR3, the DNA is TGTGCCATCAGTTCACCCCAGGGCTCCCAAGAGACCCAGTACTTC.

The rearrangement joins TRBV7-8 to TRBJ1-5; D perhaps matches TRBD1 (6 bases). Germline assignment: CDR1 SGHVS and CDR2 FQNEAQ. Deletions cut 1 base from V and 2 bases from J, with 12 bases between. The CDR3 consists of 16 residues. CDR3 nucleotide sequence: TGTGCCAGCAGCTTAGTTGGAGGGGGGGGCAATCAGCCCCAGCATTTT. It yields the protein CASSLVGGGGNQPQHF. Full variable domain (outside the CDR3, taken from reference TRBV7-8 and TRBJ1-5): GAGVSQSPRYKVAKRGQDVALRCDPISGHVSLFWYQQALGQGPEFLTYFQNEAQLDKSGLPSDRFFAERPEGSVSTLKIQRTQQEDSAVYLCASSLVGGGGNQPQHFGDGTRLSIL.

J is TRBJ2-1 and V is TRBV5-1; 9 positions match TRBD2. V shed 1 base, J shed 7 bases, and the junction held 9 bases outside the gene matches. The CDR3 extends over 16 amino acids. The germline CDR1 and CDR2 sequences are SGHRS and YFSETQ. For the CDR3, the DNA is TGCGCCAGCAGCTTGCCCTTAGTAGCGGGAGATAATGAGCAGTTCTTC. The encoded protein is CASSLPLVAGDNEQFF.

This chain uses TRBV10-2 with TRBJ2-6; TRBD1 might be the D (6 bases). This CDR3 has 18 residues. Germline V gene sequence: CDR1 WSHSY, CDR2 SAAADI. V dropped 6 bases and J dropped 0 bases, with 18 bases sitting between them. The CDR3 sequence is CASRLTGGSSSGANVLTF. CDR3 DNA sequence: TGCGCCAGCAGACTGACAGGCGGCTCCTCCTCTGGGGCCAACGTCCTGACTTTC.

V is TRBV5-1 and J is TRBJ2-3; D possibly corresponds to TRBD1 (6 bases). The V and J ends lost 7 bases and 0 bases respectively, with 12 bases between them. The germline V gene has CDR1 SGHRS and CDR2 YFSETQ. This CDR3 has 14 residues. CDR3 sequence (DNA): TGCGCCAGCTCTAGGGGACAAAGCACAGATACGCAGTATTTT. Its translation is CASSRGQSTDTQYF.

The chain employs TRBV28 and TRBJ2-7; a possible D gene is TRBD2 (5 bases). Looked up from germline, CDR1 is MDHEN and CDR2 is SYDVKM. The length of the CDR3 is 14 residues. V was clipped by 6 bases and J by 4 bases, with 16 bases between them. The DNA for the CDR3 is TGTGCCAGCAGACGATTCAGCGGAGTATACGAGCAGTACTTC. The encoded protein is CASRRFSGVYEQYF.

The chain joins TRBV4-1 to TRBJ2-2; the D call may be TRBD1 or TRBD2 (5 bases each). This CDR3 has 19 residues. From germline, CDR1 is MGHRA and CDR2 YSYEKL. With 0 bases removed from V and 7 bases from J, the gap between germline ends came to 24 bases. This CDR3 is CASSQDSPGTYSVIGELFF. In nucleotides, the CDR3 is TGCGCCAGCAGCCAAGATTCACCCGGGACCTATAGCGTCATCGGGGAGCTGTTTTTT.

The J gene is TRBJ2-2, the V gene TRBV6-5, with D perhaps given as TRBD1 or TRBD2 (5 bases each). Trimming stripped 8 bases from V and 4 bases from J, with 8 bases between. CDR1 MNHEY and CDR2 SVGAGI come from the germline V gene. The CDR3 length is 12 residues. CDR3 in DNA: TGTGCCAGCGCGAGGGGCACCGGGGAGCTGTTTTTT. Protein: CASARGTGELFF.

V usage is TRBV6-5 and J usage is TRBJ2-3; D gene unclear. The CDR3 sequence is 14 residues long. The germline gives CDR1 MNHEY, CDR2 SVGAGI. Between the trimmed V and J ends, which lost 5 bases and 6 bases, there was a span of 15 bases. CDR3 sequence: CASSPILNYDTQYF. The CDR3 coding sequence is TGTGCCAGCAGTCCGATCCTAAACTACGATACGCAGTATTTT.

This clone turned up a few times. The rearrangement links TRBV5-1 to TRBJ2-5; D is perhaps TRBD2 (5 bases). The CDR3 covers 16 residues. Germline assignment: CDR1 SGHRS and CDR2 YFSETQ. V was trimmed by 0 bases and J by 1 base, leaving 13 bases between them. CDR3 sequence (DNA): TGCGCCAGCAGCTTGGGCGGCGGGTCTCTCCAAGAGACCCAGTACTTC. Protein sequence: CASSLGGGSLQETQYF.

The chain recombines TRBV7-9 with TRBJ1-5, with D unclear. The CDR3 is made up of 14 amino acids. CDR1 SEHNR and CDR2 FQNEAQ come from the germline V gene (reference sequence). The V and J ends lost 2 bases and 3 bases respectively, with 8 bases between them. CDR3 amino acids: CASSLSGFNQPQHF. CDR3 in DNA: TGTGCCAGCAGCTTAAGCGGTTTCAATCAGCCCCAGCATTTT.

CDR3 nucleotides: TGTGCCAGCAGCCGAGACGGAGAGACCCAGTACTTC. The encoded protein is CASSRDGETQYF. The rearrangement links TRBV7-8 to TRBJ2-5; D is undetermined. Looked up from germline, CDR1 is SGHVS and CDR2 is FQNEAQ. Trimming shortened V by 5 bases and J by 4 bases, and 8 bases separated the two germline ends. The CDR3 loop spans 12 amino acids.